What follows are 7 T cell receptor beta chains derived from one specimen sequenced in a study of cytomegalovirus exposure and HLA in healthy donors. The PCR had 60 Vbeta and 13 Jbeta primers. Assay: immunoSEQ multiplex PCR; the TCRdb copy retains only in-frame clones and omits some. The sample has around 53,000 clones. The sequenced material came from PBMCs. These receptors all come from a man between 18 and 29 years old in good health and CMV-seropositive.

This chain joins TRBV19 and TRBJ1-1; D is undetermined. The ends were cut back, 2 bases at V and 1 base at J, with 5 bases in the middle. Germline-derived CDR1 and CDR2 are LNHDA and SQIVND (reference sequence). The CDR3 has 13 amino acids. The CDR3 here is CASSIIKNTEAFF. The CDR3 DNA sequence: TGTGCCAGTAGTATAATCAAGAACACTGAAGCTTTCTTT.

The genes are TRBV19 and TRBJ2-2, with D possibly matching TRBD1 (6 bases). Trimming took 7 bases from V and 3 from J, leaving 15 bases between them. The CDR3 length is 15 residues. In germline, CDR1 is LNHDA, CDR2 SQIVND (reference sequence). The CDR3 sequence: CASTISGADTGELFF. The CDR3 DNA reads as TGTGCCAGTACCATTTCAGGGGCAGACACCGGGGAGCTGTTTTTT. Combining the CDR3 with reference TRBV19 and TRBJ2-2 gives the whole variable domain DGGITQSPKYLFRKEGQNVTLSCEQNLNHDAMYWYRQDPGQGLRLIYYSQIVNDFQKGDIAEGYSVSREKKESFPLTVTSAQKNPTAFYLCASTISGADTGELFFGEGSRLTVL.

This chain links TRBV12-5 with TRBJ2-7; no reliable D call. Trimming took off 3 bases at V and 2 bases at J, with 5 bases between the two ends. Per the germline V gene, CDR1 is LGHNT and CDR2 is FRNRAP. This CDR3 is built from 12 residues. The CDR3 sequence: CASGLATYEQYF. The CDR3 DNA reads as TGTGCTAGTGGTTTAGCGACCTACGAGCAGTACTTC.

This chain links TRBV11-2 with TRBJ2-1, with TRBD2 matching 7 bases. This CDR3 is built from 18 residues. Trimming took 0 bases from V and 0 from J; bases not matched to a gene: 8. Per the germline V gene, CDR1 is SGHAT and CDR2 is FQNNGV. The CDR3 DNA reads as TGTGCCAGCAGCTTAGATGGGAGGCTAGCGGACTCCTACAATGAGCAGTTCTTC. Encoded protein: CASSLDGRLADSYNEQFF.

The CDR3 protein is CASSVSGGLKNTIYF. As DNA, the CDR3 is TGTGCCAGCAGCGTATCAGGAGGGCTGAAAAACACCATATATTTT. The chain recombines TRBV9 with TRBJ1-3; D is undetermined. Germline CDR1 SGDLS, CDR2 YYNGEE. Trimming took 1 base from V and 6 from J, leaving 14 bases between them. The CDR3 runs 15 residues.

V is TRBV7-9 and J is TRBJ2-1; a weak D match, TRBD2 (6 bases). The CDR3 covers 13 residues. The germline gives CDR1 SEHNR, CDR2 FQNEAQ (reference sequence). The V end was cut by 1 base, the J end by 6 bases, with 7 bases between. In nucleotides, the CDR3 is TGTGCCAGCAGCTTAGACGGGGGCAATGAGCAGTTCTTC. Amino acids: CASSLDGGNEQFF.

The chain is built from TRBV27 and TRBJ2-5; D is ambiguous. Deletions cut 3 bases from V and 3 bases from J, with 8 bases between. There are 13 residues in the CDR3. CDR1 is MNHEY and CDR2 is SMNVEV in the germline V gene (reference sequence). CDR3: CASSFVFEETQYF. The CDR3 coding sequence is TGTGCCAGCAGTTTCGTCTTCGAAGAGACCCAGTACTTC.